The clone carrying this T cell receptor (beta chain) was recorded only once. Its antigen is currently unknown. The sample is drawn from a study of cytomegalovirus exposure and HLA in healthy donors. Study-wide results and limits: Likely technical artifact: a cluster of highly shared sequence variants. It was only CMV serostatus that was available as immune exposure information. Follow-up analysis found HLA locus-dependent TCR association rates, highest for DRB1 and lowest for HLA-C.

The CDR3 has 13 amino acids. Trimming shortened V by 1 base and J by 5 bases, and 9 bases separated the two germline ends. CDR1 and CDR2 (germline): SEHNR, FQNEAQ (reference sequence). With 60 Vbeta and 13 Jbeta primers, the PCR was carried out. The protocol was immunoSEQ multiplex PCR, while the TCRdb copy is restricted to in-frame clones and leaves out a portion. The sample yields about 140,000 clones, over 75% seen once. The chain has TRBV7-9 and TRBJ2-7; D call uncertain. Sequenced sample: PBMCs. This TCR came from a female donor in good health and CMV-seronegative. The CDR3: CASSLVEFNEQYF. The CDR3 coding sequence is TGTGCCAGCAGCTTAGTCGAGTTCAACGAGCAGTACTTC.